Presented here are 23 T cell receptor beta chains from one specimen sequenced in a study of long-term antiretroviral therapy in people with HIV. Samples were assayed with immunoSEQ v3.0 at survey level. The repertoire was sequenced with immunoSEQ multiplex PCR; TCRdb's copy has only in-frame clones and lacks some. Here the sample spans about 25,000 clones, over 80% being singletons. Specimen: unsorted PBMCs, collected roughly 4.1 years after starting antiretroviral therapy. These receptors all stem from a man between 25 and 39 years old with HIV.

The chain is built from TRBV4-1 and TRBJ2-3, with 10 bases lining up with TRBD2. Germline V CDR1 and CDR2: MGHRA, YSYEKL. V dropped 8 bases and J dropped 0; count of bases not matched to a gene: 2. This CDR3 contains 14 residues. CDR3 residues: CASGLAVSTDTQYF. The CDR3 DNA sequence: TGCGCCAGCGGACTAGCGGTTAGCACAGATACGCAGTATTTT.

This rearrangement joins TRBV7-8 to TRBJ1-4; D not certain. Germline CDR1 and CDR2: SGHVS and FQNEAQ. The CDR3 has 14 residues. The V gene lost 2 bases and the J gene lost 3 bases, with 7 bases spanning the gap. DNA for the CDR3: TGTGCCAGCAGCTTAAACGGACCTAATGAAAAACTGTTTTTT. This codes for CASSLNGPNEKLFF. Full variable domain (missing parts from reference TRBV7-8 and TRBJ1-4): GAGVSQSPRYKVAKRGQDVALRCDPISGHVSLFWYQQALGQGPEFLTYFQNEAQLDKSGLPSDRFFAERPEGSVSTLKIQRTQQEDSAVYLCASSLNGPNEKLFFGSGTQLSVL.

This chain uses TRBV4-1 with TRBJ2-7; a possible D gene is TRBD1 (6 bases). CDR3 length: 15 residues. Germline V gene sequence: CDR1 MGHRA, CDR2 YSYEKL. V was clipped by 0 bases and J by 3 bases, with 12 bases between them. The CDR3 reads CASSQDNRAIYEQYF. The CDR3 DNA sequence: TGCGCCAGCAGCCAAGATAACAGGGCAATCTACGAGCAGTACTTC.

In this sample, this clone turned up once. The V and J genes are TRBV28 and TRBJ1-2; 9 bases line up with TRBD1. Germline V gene sequence: CDR1 MDHEN, CDR2 SYDVKM. The V segment lost 8 bases and the J segment 4 bases; nucleotides outside the gene matches: 11. The CDR3 runs to 15 residues. The CDR3 sequence: CASEFRDRAAYGYTF. CDR3 coding DNA: TGTGCCAGCGAGTTCCGGGACAGGGCTGCCTATGGCTACACCTTC.

V usage is TRBV19 and J usage is TRBJ2-1, with 8 bases identical to TRBD2. J lost 2 bases, V lost 5 bases, and 8 bases had no gene match. Germline-derived CDR1 and CDR2 are LNHDA and SQIVND (reference sequence). The CDR3 is 16 residues long. The DNA of the CDR3 is TGTGCCAGTAGTGCCCCGGGGGGGGTAACCTACAATGAGCAGTTCTTC. Amino acids: CASSAPGGVTYNEQFF.

This chain uses TRBV30 with TRBJ2-1; 12 bases fit TRBD2. CDR1 and CDR2 (germline): GTSNPN, SVGIG (reference sequence). With 4 bases clipped from V and 5 bases from J, the junction kept 3 bases outside the gene matches. This CDR3 is 14 amino acids long. CDR3 protein: CAWITSGGNNEQFF. The CDR3 DNA follows: TGTGCCTGGATCACTAGCGGGGGGAACAATGAGCAGTTCTTC. The entire variable domain, with the rest obtained from reference TRBV30 and TRBJ2-1, is as follows: SQTIHQWPATLVQPVGSPLSLECTVEGTSNPNLYWYRQAAGRGLQLLFYSVGIGQISSEVPQNLSASRPQDRQFILSSKKLLLSDSGFYLCAWITSGGNNEQFFGPGTRLTVL.

The genes are TRBV29-1 and TRBJ2-3; D unclear. The CDR3 is 13 amino acids. Germline V gene sequence: CDR1 SQVTM, CDR2 ANQGSEA. V lost 3 bases to trimming and J lost 4 bases, with 11 bases between them. CDR3 sequence (DNA): TGCAGCGTTGATGAACAGTACGCAGATACGCAGTATTTT. It specifies CSVDEQYADTQYF.

The chain has TRBV5-1 and TRBJ2-6; no firm D call. The V end lost 0 bases, the J end lost 2 bases, and 9 bases lay between the germline ends. Germline CDR1 and CDR2: SGHRS and YFSETQ. The CDR3 is 16 amino acids. The CDR3 is CASSLANLAGANVLTF. In DNA, the CDR3 is TGCGCCAGCAGCTTGGCCAATCTGGCTGGGGCCAACGTCCTGACTTTC.

In its sample, this clone was seen once. V and J are TRBV6-5 and TRBJ1-1, with D possibly being TRBD1 (5 bases). This CDR3 contains 13 residues. The germline CDR1 and CDR2 sequences are MNHEY and SVGAGI. Trimming cost V 2 bases and J 4 bases, with 8 bases left between them. In nucleotides, the CDR3 is TGTGCCAGCAGTTACCAGGGTACCACTGAAGCTTTCTTT. It yields the protein CASSYQGTTEAFF.

The V call is TRBV6-6, the J call TRBJ2-1; 7 nucleotides align to TRBD2. This CDR3 is built from 14 residues. The ends lost 5 bases at V and 8 bases at J; junction bases unmatched: 9. Germline V gives CDR1 MNHNY, CDR2 SVGAGI (reference sequence). CDR3 amino acids: CASSRPARGDEQFF. In DNA, the CDR3 is TGTGCCAGCAGTCGCCCGGCCCGGGGGGATGAGCAGTTCTTC.

The chain is built from TRBV7-6 and TRBJ2-5, with 8 positions matching TRBD1. V trimming: 5 bases; J trimming: 1 base; junction bases outside the gene matches: 6. The CDR3 runs to 15 residues. CDR1 is SGHVS and CDR2 is FNYEAQ in the germline V gene. CDR3 region: CASSQGAGGQETQYF. CDR3 coding DNA: TGTGCCAGCAGCCAGGGGGCGGGTGGCCAAGAGACCCAGTACTTC.

In its sample, this clone was seen once. For the CDR3, the DNA is TGTGCCAGCAGCTTAGGGGGCGGGGGGATATACAATGAGCAGTTCTTC. This translates into CASSLGGGGIYNEQFF. The V and J genes are TRBV7-9 and TRBJ2-1; 8 bases map to TRBD2. This CDR3 has 16 amino acids. J lost 4 bases, V lost 1 base, and 6 bases had no gene match. Germline assignment: CDR1 SEHNR and CDR2 FQNEAQ (reference sequence).

V is TRBV29-1 and J is TRBJ2-7; a possible D gene is TRBD1 (6 bases). The CDR3 has 14 residues. The V end lost 6 bases, the J end lost 0 bases, and 15 bases lay between the germline ends. Germline CDR1 reads SQVTM; CDR2 reads ANQGSEA. The CDR3: CSVSGTQSSYEQYF. CDR3 coding DNA: TGCAGCGTCTCGGGGACACAGAGCTCCTACGAGCAGTACTTC.

This clone is medium-sized in the sample. This chain joins TRBV19 and TRBJ1-2; weak D call: TRBD1 (6 bases). V shed 0 bases and J shed 2 bases, with 10 bases lying between them. The CDR3 consists of 15 residues. Looked up from germline, CDR1 is LNHDA and CDR2 is SQIVND (reference sequence). The CDR3 sequence: CASSIEITGNYGYTF. Here the CDR3 DNA reads TGTGCCAGTAGTATAGAGATTACAGGGAACTATGGCTACACCTTC.

The chain links TRBV4-3 to TRBJ2-7; 7 nucleotides agree with TRBD1. Trimming cost V 0 bases and J 3 bases; bases outside gene matches: 5. This CDR3 region has 15 residues. Germline loops: CDR1 LGHNA, CDR2 YSLEER. CDR3 protein: CASSQDRDRIYEQYF. CDR3 sequence (DNA): TGCGCCAGCAGCCAAGATCGGGACAGAATCTACGAGCAGTACTTC.

The chain recombines TRBV5-1 with TRBJ2-1; 9 nucleotides match TRBD2. The CDR3 loop spans 15 amino acids. Germline V gene lookup returns CDR1 SGHRS and CDR2 YFSETQ. Unmatched junction bases numbered 0, after V lost 2 bases and J lost 0 bases. CDR3 nucleotides: TGCGCCAGCAGCTTACTAGCGGGCTCCTACAATGAGCAGTTCTTC. It codes for CASSLLAGSYNEQFF.

V is TRBV12-2 and J is TRBJ2-3; TRBD2 is the table's D call, not checked against the DNA. TRBV12-2 is a recognized pseudogene. This CDR3 region has 19 residues. The CDR3 region is CASRFRGVAGGPPTRTQYF. In DNA form, the CDR3 reads TGTGCAAGTCGCTTCCGAGGAGTGGCGGGGGGCCCGCCCACGCGTACGCAGTATTTT.

In its sample, this clone is medium-sized. The chain couples TRBV28 to TRBJ1-5, with a tentative D call TRBD1 (6 bases). Trimming cost V 1 base and J 3 bases, with 10 bases left between them. The CDR3 totals 15 residues. Looked up from germline, CDR1 is MDHEN and CDR2 is SYDVKM. CDR3: CASSLLGGHNQPQHF. CDR3 in DNA: TGTGCCAGCAGTTTATTAGGGGGTCACAATCAGCCCCAGCATTTT.

The gene calls are TRBV2 and TRBJ2-7; possible D gene TRBD2, 7 bases. CDR3 size: 17 residues. Germline V gives CDR1 SNHLY, CDR2 FYNNEI. Deletions cut 3 bases from V and 2 bases from J, with 20 bases between. CDR3 coding DNA: TGTGCCAGCAGTGAGAGTCTCGGGGCGGGGGCCGCCTACGAGCAGTACTTC. It specifies CASSESLGAGAAYEQYF.

The rearrangement links TRBV6-1 to TRBJ1-6; maybe TRBD1 (5 bases). Germline CDR1 MNHNS, CDR2 SASEGT. Between the trimmed V and J ends, which lost 0 bases and 10 bases, there was a span of 13 bases. This CDR3 comprises 15 residues. CDR3 nucleotide sequence: TGTGCCAGCAGTGAAGCGCAGGGTAGGGGCTCACCCCTCCACTTT. Residues: CASSEAQGRGSPLHF.

This rearrangement joins TRBV30 to TRBJ2-3; no reliable D call. The CDR3 totals 13 residues. Germline CDR1 is GTSNPN and CDR2 is SVGIG (reference sequence). V lost 4 bases, J lost 2 bases, and 10 bases lay in between. The CDR3 sequence: CAWKHLLTDTQYF. The CDR3 DNA follows: TGTGCCTGGAAGCACCTACTCACAGATACGCAGTATTTT.

This clone was counted a few times. The chain is built from TRBV10-3 and TRBJ2-7, with TRBD2 matching 8 bases. V gave up 6 bases and J gave up 4 bases; unmatched junction bases: 8. The CDR3 has 14 amino acids. Germline assignment: CDR1 ENHRY and CDR2 SYGVKD. The CDR3 nucleotides are TGTGCCATCAGCGCCGGGACTAGTGTGTACGAGCAGTACTTC. Translated, it gives CAISAGTSVYEQYF.

The chain recombines TRBV19 with TRBJ1-1, with TRBD1 matching 11 bases. CDR3 length: 14 residues. Per germline, CDR1 LNHDA and CDR2 SQIVND (reference sequence). V was clipped by 10 bases and J by 5 bases; unmatched bases: 9. In DNA form, the CDR3 reads TGTGCCACCAAATGGGGACAGGGGGATACTGAAGCTTTCTTT. It codes for CATKWGQGDTEAFF. Full variable domain (remainder filled in from reference TRBV19 and TRBJ1-1): DGGITQSPKYLFRKEGQNVTLSCEQNLNHDAMYWYRQDPGQGLRLIYYSQIVNDFQKGDIAEGYSVSREKKESFPLTVTSAQKNPTAFYLCATKWGQGDTEAFFGQGTRLTVV.